The clone carrying this T cell receptor (beta chain) was seen a handful of times. Its antigen is undetermined. The data stem from a study of cytomegalovirus exposure and HLA in healthy donors. Overall study results and limits: The authors later found HLA-associated TCR beta chains more clonally expanded than equally common others. In an earlier analysis, in under 700 donors, most V segments appeared productive either ~90% or ~30% of the time. Investigators reported 164 TCR beta chains as tied to cytomegalovirus.

With 60 Vbeta and 13 Jbeta primers, the PCR was carried out. The method was immunoSEQ multiplex PCR; TCRdb's version includes in-frame clones alone and lacks a portion of them. The profile covers some 130,000 clones, with about three fifths appearing a single time and 9% to 10% taken by the ten largest. V lost 5 bases and J 6 bases, leaving 22 bases between the germline ends. The CDR3 covers 17 residues. The germline V gene has CDR1 SGHAT and CDR2 FQNNGV. This clonotype originated in a man aged 40-50 years in good health and CMV-seropositive. The V call is TRBV11-2, the J call TRBJ1-4, with D tentatively TRBD1 (5 bases). The source material was PBMCs. The CDR3 coding sequence is TGTGCCAGCAGCCCCCAGGTTAACAGGAGAGGTCATGAAAAACTGTTTTTT. This codes for CASSPQVNRRGHEKLFF.